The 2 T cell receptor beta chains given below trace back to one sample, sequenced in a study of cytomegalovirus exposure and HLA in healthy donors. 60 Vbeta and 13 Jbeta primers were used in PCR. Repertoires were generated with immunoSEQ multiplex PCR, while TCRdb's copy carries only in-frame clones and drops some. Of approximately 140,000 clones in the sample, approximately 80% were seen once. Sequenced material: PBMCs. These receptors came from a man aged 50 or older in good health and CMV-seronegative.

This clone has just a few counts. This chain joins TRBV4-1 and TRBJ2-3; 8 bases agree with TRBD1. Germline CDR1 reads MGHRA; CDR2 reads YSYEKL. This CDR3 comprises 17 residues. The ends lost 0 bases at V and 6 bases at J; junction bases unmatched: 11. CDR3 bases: TGCGCCAGCAGCCAAGATTGGGCAGGGGGCACTTCGGATACGCAGTATTTT. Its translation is CASSQDWAGGTSDTQYF.

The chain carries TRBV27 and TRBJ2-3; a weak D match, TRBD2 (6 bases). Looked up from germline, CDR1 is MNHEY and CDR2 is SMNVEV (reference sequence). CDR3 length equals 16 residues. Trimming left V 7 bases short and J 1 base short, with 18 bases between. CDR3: CASTHLKRRGTDTQYF. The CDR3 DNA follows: TGTGCCAGCACTCATTTGAAGCGGAGGGGCACAGATACGCAGTATTTT.